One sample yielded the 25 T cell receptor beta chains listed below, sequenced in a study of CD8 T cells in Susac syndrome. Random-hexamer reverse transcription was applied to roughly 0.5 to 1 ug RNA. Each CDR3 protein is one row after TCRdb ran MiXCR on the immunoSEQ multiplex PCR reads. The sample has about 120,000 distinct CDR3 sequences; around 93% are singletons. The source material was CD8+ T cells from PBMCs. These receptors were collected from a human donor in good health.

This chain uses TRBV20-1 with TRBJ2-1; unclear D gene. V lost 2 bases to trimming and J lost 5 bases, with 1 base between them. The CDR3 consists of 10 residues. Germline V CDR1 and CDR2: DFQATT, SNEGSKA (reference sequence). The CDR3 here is CSARNNEQFF. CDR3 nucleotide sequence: TGCAGTGCTAGAAACAATGAGCAGTTCTTC.

The CDR3 DNA reads as TGTGCCAGCAGCTTATTAGAGACTAGCGGCCAAGAGACCCAGTACTTC. This codes for CASSLLETSGQETQYF. J is TRBJ2-5 and V is TRBV7-2, with 9 positions matching TRBD2. CDR1 is SGHTA, CDR2 FQGNSA, per germline. The CDR3 extends over 16 amino acids. With 2 bases clipped from V and 1 base from J, the junction kept 5 bases outside the gene matches. Filled out from reference TRBV7-2 and TRBJ2-5, the complete variable domain reads GAGVSQSPSNKVTEKGKDVELRCDPISGHTALYWYRQSLGQGLEFLIYFQGNSAPDKSGLPSDRFSAERTGGSVSTLTIQRTQQEDSAVYLCASSLLETSGQETQYFGPGTRLLVL.

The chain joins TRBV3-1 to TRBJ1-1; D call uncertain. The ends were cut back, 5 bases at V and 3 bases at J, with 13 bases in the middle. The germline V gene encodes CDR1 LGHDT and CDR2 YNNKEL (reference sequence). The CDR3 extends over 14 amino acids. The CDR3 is CASSSRLLYTEAFF. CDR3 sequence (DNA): TGTGCCAGCAGCAGTAGGCTTTTGTACACTGAAGCTTTCTTT.

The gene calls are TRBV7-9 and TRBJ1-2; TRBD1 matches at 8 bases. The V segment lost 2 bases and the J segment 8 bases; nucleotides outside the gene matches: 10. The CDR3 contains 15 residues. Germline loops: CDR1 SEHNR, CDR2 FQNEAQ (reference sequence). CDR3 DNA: TGTGCCAGCAGCTTATCTCTTGCAGGGGGCGAGGGCTACACCTTC. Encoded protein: CASSLSLAGGEGYTF.

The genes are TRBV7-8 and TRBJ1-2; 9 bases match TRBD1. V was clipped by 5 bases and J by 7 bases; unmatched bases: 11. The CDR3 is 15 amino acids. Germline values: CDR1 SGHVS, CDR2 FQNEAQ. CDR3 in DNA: TGTGCCAGCAGCATCGGACAGGGGTGGGCAAGTGGCTACACCTTC. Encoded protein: CASSIGQGWASGYTF.

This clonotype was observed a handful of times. The CDR3 DNA is TGCGCCAGCAGTCAAGGACCGGGGCAAGAGACCCAGTACTTC. This codes for CASSQGPGQETQYF. The chain combines TRBV23-1 with TRBJ2-5; perhaps TRBD2 as D (5 bases). TRBV23-1 is assigned to the ORF class and has an uncertain function. This CDR3 is 14 amino acids long. V lost 2 bases and J lost 2, with 9 bases in between.

The CDR3 nucleotides read TGTGCCATCAGTGAACTTACCGGGACACAGAGCTCCTACGAGCAGTACTTC. It encodes CAISELTGTQSSYEQYF. This chain connects TRBV10-3 to TRBJ2-7, with D perhaps matching TRBD1 (6 bases). The CDR3 loop spans 17 amino acids. The ends were cut back, 3 bases at V and 0 bases at J, with 18 bases in the middle. CDR1 ENHRY and CDR2 SYGVKD come from the germline V gene.

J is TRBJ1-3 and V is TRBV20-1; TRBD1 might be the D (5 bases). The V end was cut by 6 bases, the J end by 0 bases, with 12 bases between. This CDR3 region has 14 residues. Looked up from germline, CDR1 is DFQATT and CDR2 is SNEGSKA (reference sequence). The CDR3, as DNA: TGCAGTGCCCCCCGGGGGAGCTCTGGAAACACCATATATTTT. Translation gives CSAPRGSSGNTIYF.

The CDR3 sequence: CASSLAWLNEQYF. The CDR3 DNA is TGTGCCAGCAGCTTAGCGTGGTTGAACGAGCAGTACTTC. The chain joins TRBV7-2 to TRBJ2-7, with unresolved D. Germline values: CDR1 SGHTA, CDR2 FQGNSA. The germline V and J ends were trimmed by 0 bases and 5 bases, with 8 bases remaining between them. This CDR3 comprises 13 residues.

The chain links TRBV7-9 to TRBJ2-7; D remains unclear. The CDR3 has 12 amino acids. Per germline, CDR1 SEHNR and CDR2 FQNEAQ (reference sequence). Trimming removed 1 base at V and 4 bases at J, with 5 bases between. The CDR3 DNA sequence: TGTGCCAGCAGCTTAGACGTGTACGAGCAGTACTTC. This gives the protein CASSLDVYEQYF.

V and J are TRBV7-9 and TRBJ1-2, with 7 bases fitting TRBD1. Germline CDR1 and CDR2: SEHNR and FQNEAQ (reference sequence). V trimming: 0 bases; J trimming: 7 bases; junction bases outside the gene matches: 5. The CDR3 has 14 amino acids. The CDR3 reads CASSLALGQTGYTF. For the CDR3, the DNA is TGTGCCAGCAGCTTAGCCCTGGGACAGACTGGCTACACCTTC.

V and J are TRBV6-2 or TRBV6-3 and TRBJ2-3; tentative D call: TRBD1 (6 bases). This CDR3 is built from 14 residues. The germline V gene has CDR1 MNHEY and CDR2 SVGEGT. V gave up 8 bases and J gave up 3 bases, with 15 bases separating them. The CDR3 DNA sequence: TGTGCCAGCTTGCACAGGGTGGCAACAGATACGCAGTATTTT. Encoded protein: CASLHRVATDTQYF.

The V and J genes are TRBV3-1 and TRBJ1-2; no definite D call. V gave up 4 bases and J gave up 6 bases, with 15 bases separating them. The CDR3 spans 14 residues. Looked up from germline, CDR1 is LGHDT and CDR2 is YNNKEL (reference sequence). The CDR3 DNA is TGTGCCAGCAGCCGAAACCGGGAGCCGCATGGCTACACCTTC. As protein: CASSRNREPHGYTF. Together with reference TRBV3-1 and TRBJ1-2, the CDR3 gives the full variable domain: DTAVSQTPKYLVTQMGNDKSIKCEQNLGHDTMYWYKQDSKKFLKIMFSYNNKELIINETVPNRFSPKSPDKAHLNLHINSLELGDSAVYFCASSRNREPHGYTFGSGTRLTVV.

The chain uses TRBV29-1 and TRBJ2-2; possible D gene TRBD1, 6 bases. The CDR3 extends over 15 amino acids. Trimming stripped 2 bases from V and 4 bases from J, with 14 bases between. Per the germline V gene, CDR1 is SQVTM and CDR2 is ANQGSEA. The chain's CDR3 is CSVELRDTPTGELFF. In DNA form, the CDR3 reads TGCAGCGTTGAACTCCGGGACACTCCCACCGGGGAGCTGTTTTTT.

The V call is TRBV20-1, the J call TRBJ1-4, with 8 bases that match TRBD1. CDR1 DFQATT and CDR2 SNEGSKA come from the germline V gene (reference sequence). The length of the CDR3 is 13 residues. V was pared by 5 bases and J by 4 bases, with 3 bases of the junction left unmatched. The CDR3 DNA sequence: TGCAGTGCTGGGGACAGGTTTAATGAAAAACTGTTTTTT. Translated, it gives CSAGDRFNEKLFF.

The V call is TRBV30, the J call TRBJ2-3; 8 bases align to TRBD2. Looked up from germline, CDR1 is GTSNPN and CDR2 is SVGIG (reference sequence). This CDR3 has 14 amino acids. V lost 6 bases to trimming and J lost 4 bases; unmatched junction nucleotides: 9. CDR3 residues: CACSSGRGADTQYF. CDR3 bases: TGTGCCTGCTCGAGCGGGAGAGGAGCAGATACGCAGTATTTT.

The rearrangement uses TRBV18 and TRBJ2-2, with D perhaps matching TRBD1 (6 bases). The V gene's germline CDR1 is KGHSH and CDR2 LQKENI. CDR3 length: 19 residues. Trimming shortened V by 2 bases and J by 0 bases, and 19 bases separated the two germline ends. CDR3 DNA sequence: TGTGCCAGCTCACCATATAGACCCAGGGGCGACCCGAACACCGGGGAGCTGTTTTTT. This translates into CASSPYRPRGDPNTGELFF.

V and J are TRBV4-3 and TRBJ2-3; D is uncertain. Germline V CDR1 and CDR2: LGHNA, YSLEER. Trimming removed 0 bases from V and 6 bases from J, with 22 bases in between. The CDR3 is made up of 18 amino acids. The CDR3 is CASSQDIVARTGGDTQYF. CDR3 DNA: TGCGCCAGCAGCCAAGATATTGTCGCCCGGACGGGTGGGGATACGCAGTATTTT.

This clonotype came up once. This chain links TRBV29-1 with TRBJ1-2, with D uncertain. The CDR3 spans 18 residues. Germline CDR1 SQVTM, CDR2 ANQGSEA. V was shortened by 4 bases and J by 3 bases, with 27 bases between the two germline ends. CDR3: CSVGGSARGGATHYGYTF. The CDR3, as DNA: TGCAGCGTTGGAGGCAGCGCTAGAGGTGGAGCCACACACTATGGCTACACCTTC.

The chain's CDR3 is CASSLLTAGYTF. Here the CDR3 DNA reads TGTGCCAGCTCACTCCTGACAGCTGGCTACACCTTC. The chain carries TRBV18 and TRBJ1-2; tentatively, D is TRBD1 (5 bases). Deletions cut 4 bases from V and 7 bases from J, with 10 bases between. CDR3 length: 12 residues. Germline V gene sequence: CDR1 KGHSH, CDR2 LQKENI.

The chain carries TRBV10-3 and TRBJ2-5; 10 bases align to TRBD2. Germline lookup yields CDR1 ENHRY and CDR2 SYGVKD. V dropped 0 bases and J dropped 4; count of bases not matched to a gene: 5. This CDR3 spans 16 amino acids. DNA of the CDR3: TGTGCCATCAGTGAGTCGGAGATAGCGGGGGGAGAGACCCAGTACTTC. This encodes CAISESEIAGGETQYF.

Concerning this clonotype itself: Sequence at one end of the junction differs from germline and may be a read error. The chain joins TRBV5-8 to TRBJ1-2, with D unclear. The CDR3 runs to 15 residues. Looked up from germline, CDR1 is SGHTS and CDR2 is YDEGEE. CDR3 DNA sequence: TGTGCCAGCAACTTGGGTCGGCTTTTAGAGTATGGCTACACCTTC. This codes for CASNLGRLLEYGYTF. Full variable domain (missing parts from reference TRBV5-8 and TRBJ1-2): EAGVTQSPTHLIKTRGQQATLRCSPISGHTSVYWYQQALGLGLQFLLWYDEGEERNRGNFPPRFSGRQFPNYSSELNVNALELEDSALYLCASNLGRLLEYGYTFGSGTRLTVV.

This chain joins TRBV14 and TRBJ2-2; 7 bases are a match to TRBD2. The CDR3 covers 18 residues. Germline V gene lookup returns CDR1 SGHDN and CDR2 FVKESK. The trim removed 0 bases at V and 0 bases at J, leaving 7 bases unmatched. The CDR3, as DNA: TGTGCCAGCAGCCAAGATCGCGCGGGGGTCGCGAACACCGGGGAGCTGTTTTTT. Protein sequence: CASSQDRAGVANTGELFF.

The CDR3 loop reads CASSASGDEQFF. The CDR3 nucleotides read TGTGCCAGCAGCGCATCCGGGGACGAGCAGTTCTTC. The chain is built from TRBV7-6 and TRBJ2-1, with D perhaps assigned TRBD1 or TRBD2 (5 bases each). Trimming pared 5 bases from V and 10 bases from J, leaving 12 bases between. Germline V gives CDR1 SGHVS, CDR2 FNYEAQ. The CDR3 runs to 12 residues. The variable domain in full, completed from reference TRBV7-6 and TRBJ2-1, reads GAGVSQSPRYKVTKRGQDVALRCDPISGHVSLYWYRQALGQGPEFLTYFNYEAQQDKSGLPNDRFSAERPEGSISTLTIQRTEQRDSAMYRCASSASGDEQFFGPGTRLTVL.

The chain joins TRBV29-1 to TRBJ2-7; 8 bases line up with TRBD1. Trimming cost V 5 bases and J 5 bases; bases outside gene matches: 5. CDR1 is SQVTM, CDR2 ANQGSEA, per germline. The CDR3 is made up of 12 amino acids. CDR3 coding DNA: TGCAGCGTTAATAGGGACAGGAACGAGCAGTACTTC. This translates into CSVNRDRNEQYF.